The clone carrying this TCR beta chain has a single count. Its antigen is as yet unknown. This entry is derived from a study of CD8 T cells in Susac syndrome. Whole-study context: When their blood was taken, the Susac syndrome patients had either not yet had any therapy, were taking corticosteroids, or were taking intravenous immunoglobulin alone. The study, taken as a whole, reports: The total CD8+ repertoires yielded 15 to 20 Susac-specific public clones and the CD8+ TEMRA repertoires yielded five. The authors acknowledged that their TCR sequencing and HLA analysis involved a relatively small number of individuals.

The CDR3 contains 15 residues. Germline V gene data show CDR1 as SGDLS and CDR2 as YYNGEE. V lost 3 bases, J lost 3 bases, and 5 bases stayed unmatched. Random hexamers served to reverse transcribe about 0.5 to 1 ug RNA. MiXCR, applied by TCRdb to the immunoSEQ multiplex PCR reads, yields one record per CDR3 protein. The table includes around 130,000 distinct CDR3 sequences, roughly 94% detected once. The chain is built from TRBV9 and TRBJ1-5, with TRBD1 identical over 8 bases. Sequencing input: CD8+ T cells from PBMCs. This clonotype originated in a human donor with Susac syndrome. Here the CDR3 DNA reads TGTGCCAGCAGCGCGACGGGACAGGACAATCAGCCCCAGCATTTT. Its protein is CASSATGQDNQPQHF. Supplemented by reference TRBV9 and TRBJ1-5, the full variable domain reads DSGVTQTPKHLITATGQRVTLRCSPRSGDLSVYWYQQSLDQGLQFLIQYYNGEERAKGNILERFSAQQFPDLHSELNLSSLELGDSALYFCASSATGQDNQPQHFGDGTRLSIL.